The 26 T cell receptor beta chains presented below share a single source sample, sequenced in a study of cytomegalovirus exposure and HLA in healthy donors. 60 Vbeta and 13 Jbeta primers were used in PCR. Libraries were prepared by immunoSEQ multiplex PCR; TCRdb keeps only in-frame clonotypes and omits some of them. This sample yields 130,000 or so clones, of which 73% are seen a single time; over 2% belongs to the top ten. Sequenced material: PBMCs. These receptors were taken from a middle-aged woman in good health and CMV-seropositive.

This clone appeared a single time. The V and J genes are TRBV5-1 and TRBJ2-5; 9 bases agree with TRBD2. This CDR3 is 15 amino acids long. Looked up from germline, CDR1 is SGHRS and CDR2 is YFSETQ. V lost 4 bases to trimming and J lost 2 bases; unmatched junction nucleotides: 6. This CDR3 is CASSPRGGQQETQYF. The CDR3 DNA is TGCGCCAGCAGCCCGCGGGGGGGCCAACAAGAGACCCAGTACTTC.

J is TRBJ1-4 and V is TRBV6-6, with D uncertain. Germline CDR1 reads MNHNY; CDR2 reads SVGAGI (reference sequence). CDR3 length: 16 residues. V was trimmed by 0 bases and J by 8 bases, leaving 16 bases between them. The CDR3 loop is CASSYSWKGGEEKLFF. The CDR3 nucleotides read TGTGCCAGCAGTTACTCGTGGAAGGGAGGAGAAGAAAAACTGTTTTTT.

This clone was recorded a few times. The rearrangement joins TRBV4-3 to TRBJ1-4; perhaps TRBD1 as D (5 bases). The CDR3 extends over 17 amino acids. The V and J ends lost 0 bases and 7 bases respectively, with 18 bases between them. CDR1 and CDR2 (germline): LGHNA, YSLEER. As DNA, the CDR3 is TGCGCCAGCAGCCAAGATCTATCCGCGGGGGATCTTGAAAAACTGTTTTTT. Translating it yields CASSQDLSAGDLEKLFF.

The rearrangement uses TRBV5-4 and TRBJ2-3; D is perhaps TRBD2 (5 bases). This CDR3 spans 14 amino acids. Germline CDR1 and CDR2: SGHNT and YYREEE (reference sequence). The V end lost 9 bases, the J end lost 6 bases, and 20 bases lay between the germline ends. DNA for the CDR3: TGTGCCATCGCCCCATCGAGGGCCCGGGATACGCAGTATTTT. Protein: CAIAPSRARDTQYF.

The rearrangement joins TRBV19 to TRBJ1-1; unclear D gene. V gave up 3 bases and J gave up 4 bases, with 15 bases separating them. The length of the CDR3 is 15 residues. Germline values: CDR1 LNHDA, CDR2 SQIVND (reference sequence). In DNA form, the CDR3 reads TGTGCCAGTAGTATCACCATTGTGCGTGGCACTGAAGCTTTCTTT. Translating it yields CASSITIVRGTEAFF.

This chain connects TRBV4-2 to TRBJ1-1; no definite D call. Germline V gene lookup returns CDR1 LGHNA and CDR2 YNFKEQ. V was shortened by 0 bases and J by 6 bases, with 11 bases between the two germline ends. This CDR3 is built from 14 residues. The CDR3 protein is CASSQERVGAEAFF. CDR3 DNA: TGTGCCAGCAGCCAAGAGCGGGTTGGGGCTGAAGCTTTCTTT.

The chain is built from TRBV20-1 and TRBJ2-5; D not resolved. Germline values: CDR1 DFQATT, CDR2 SNEGSKA (reference sequence). The CDR3 is made up of 11 amino acids. V lost 5 bases and J 0 bases, leaving 4 bases between the germline ends. Here the CDR3 DNA reads TGCAGTGCTCAGTACCAAGAGACCCAGTACTTC. Encoded protein: CSAQYQETQYF.

The chain couples TRBV27 to TRBJ1-2; a possible D gene is TRBD1 (6 bases). V was pared by 3 bases and J by 5 bases, with 19 bases between. The CDR3 runs 16 residues. Germline V gene lookup returns CDR1 MNHEY and CDR2 SMNVEV (reference sequence). Here the CDR3 reads CASSFNGQWGEYGYTF. The CDR3 nucleotides read TGTGCCAGCAGTTTCAATGGACAGTGGGGAGAGTATGGCTACACCTTC.

The rearrangement links TRBV30 to TRBJ1-6, with D unclear. The V end was cut by 1 base, the J end by 5 bases, with 18 bases between. The CDR3 extends over 17 amino acids. Germline values: CDR1 GTSNPN, CDR2 SVGIG (reference sequence). The CDR3, as DNA: TGTGCCTGGAGTGACGAGAGGTTGGGTGCGAATAATTCACCCCTCCACTTT. It codes for CAWSDERLGANNSPLHF.

This clone was found a few times. The chain links TRBV7-8 to TRBJ1-5, with D possibly being TRBD1 (6 bases). V was clipped by 1 base and J by 6 bases, with 13 bases between them. Germline-derived CDR1 and CDR2 are SGHVS and FQNEAQ. CDR3 length: 15 amino acids. The CDR3 nucleotides are TGTGCCAGCAGCTTAGGACAGGTCCGGAGTCAGCCCCAGCATTTT. Protein sequence: CASSLGQVRSQPQHF.

The V call is TRBV29-1, the J call TRBJ2-1; 9 bases are shared with TRBD2. The CDR3 length is 12 residues. Unmatched junction bases numbered 0, after V lost 2 bases and J lost 7 bases. The germline CDR1 and CDR2 sequences are SQVTM and ANQGSEA. CDR3 bases: TGCAGCGTTGAACTAGCGGGAAATGAGCAGTTCTTC. Protein product: CSVELAGNEQFF.

CDR3 protein: CASSSIGQGYGYTF. CDR3 DNA sequence: TGTGCCAGCAGCTCAATAGGGCAGGGTTATGGCTACACCTTC. V and J are TRBV7-3 and TRBJ1-2, with a possible D match to TRBD1 (5 bases). The CDR3 totals 14 residues. Trimming removed 4 bases from V and 5 bases from J, with 14 bases in between. Germline CDR1 is SGHTA and CDR2 is FQGTGA. Full variable domain (rest looked up from reference TRBV7-3 and TRBJ1-2): GAGVSQTPSNKVTEKGKYVELRCDPISGHTALYWYRQSLGQGPEFLIYFQGTGAADDSGLPNDRFFAVRPEGSVSTLKIQRTERGDSAVYLCASSSIGQGYGYTFGSGTRLTVV.

The chain uses TRBV5-4 and TRBJ1-1, with D possibly being TRBD1 (6 bases). The ends were cut back, 4 bases at V and 0 bases at J, with 13 bases in the middle. The CDR3 consists of 15 residues. CDR1 and CDR2 (germline): SGHNT, YYREEE (reference sequence). The CDR3 sequence is CASSGVGQMNTEAFF. The DNA of the CDR3 is TGTGCCAGCAGCGGAGTCGGACAGATGAACACTGAAGCTTTCTTT.

The rearrangement uses TRBV9 and TRBJ1-4, with 8 positions matching TRBD1. V was clipped by 0 bases and J by 8 bases; unmatched bases: 3. The CDR3 spans 14 residues. Germline CDR1 SGDLS, CDR2 YYNGEE. The CDR3 DNA sequence: TGTGCCAGCAGCGTAGGGACAGGGCACGAAAAACTGTTTTTT. It is translated as CASSVGTGHEKLFF.

This clone was counted once. V usage is TRBV2 and J usage is TRBJ2-5, with 8 bases that match TRBD2. The CDR3 is made up of 17 amino acids. Unmatched junction bases numbered 14, after V lost 3 bases and J lost 5 bases. The germline V gene encodes CDR1 SNHLY and CDR2 FYNNEI. The chain's CDR3 is CASSDLSVAGTWETQYF. The CDR3 nucleotides are TGTGCCAGCAGTGATTTGTCGGTAGCGGGGACCTGGGAGACCCAGTACTTC. Combining the CDR3 with reference TRBV2 and TRBJ2-5 gives the whole variable domain EPEVTQTPSHQVTQMGQEVILRCVPISNHLYFYWYRQILGQKVEFLVSFYNNEISEKSEIFDDQFSVERPDGSNFTLKIRSTKLEDSAMYFCASSDLSVAGTWETQYFGPGTRLLVL.

This clone turned up a few times. The chain is built from TRBV7-2 and TRBJ1-1, with a possible D match to TRBD1 (6 bases). The CDR3 extends over 16 amino acids. V dropped 3 bases and J dropped 3 bases, with 17 bases sitting between them. Germline V gene data show CDR1 as SGHTA and CDR2 as FQGNSA. CDR3 residues: CASSFTSGGADTEAFF. In nucleotides, the CDR3 is TGTGCCAGCAGCTTTACCAGCGGGGGGGCGGACACTGAAGCTTTCTTT.

The genes are TRBV7-8 and TRBJ1-2; 9 bases map to TRBD1. CDR3 length equals 15 residues. Trimming at V came to 0 bases and at J to 7 bases, leaving 6 bases not matched to a gene. The germline gives CDR1 SGHVS, CDR2 FQNEAQ. The CDR3 sequence is CASSLAVQGAGGYTF. CDR3 bases: TGTGCCAGCAGCTTAGCGGTACAGGGGGCGGGTGGCTACACCTTC.

The rearrangement joins TRBV5-1 to TRBJ1-1; the match to TRBD1 covers 12 bases. V dropped 4 bases and J dropped 1; count of bases not matched to a gene: 2. Germline V CDR1 and CDR2: SGHRS, YFSETQ. The CDR3 extends over 15 amino acids. The CDR3 bases are TGCGCCAGCAGCCGGGACAGGGGGCGGAACACTGAAGCTTTCTTT. This translates into CASSRDRGRNTEAFF.

The chain uses TRBV18 and TRBJ2-1, with D possibly matching TRBD1 (5 bases). Per germline, CDR1 KGHSH and CDR2 LQKENI. The CDR3 is made up of 16 amino acids. V gave up 3 bases and J gave up 2 bases, with 14 bases separating them. This chain's CDR3 is CASSPFGAGTYNEQFF. CDR3 nucleotide sequence: TGTGCCAGCTCACCTTTTGGCGCAGGGACCTACAATGAGCAGTTCTTC. Full variable domain (remainder filled in from reference TRBV18 and TRBJ2-1): NAGVMQNPRHLVRRRGQEARLRCSPMKGHSHVYWYRQLPEEGLKFMVYLQKENIIDESGMPKERFSAEFPKEGPSILRIQQVVRGDSAAYFCASSPFGAGTYNEQFFGPGTRLTVL.

This rearrangement joins TRBV7-2 to TRBJ1-1; 9 bases line up with TRBD1. In germline, CDR1 is SGHTA, CDR2 FQGNSA. The junction had 9 bases not matched to a gene; V was cut back by 5 bases and J by 5 bases. This CDR3 spans 15 amino acids. CDR3 residues: CASSGSQGAITEAFF. In nucleotides, the CDR3 is TGTGCCAGCAGCGGCTCACAGGGGGCGATAACTGAAGCTTTCTTT.

This clone was picked up a small number of times. CDR3 nucleotides: TGTGCCAGCTCACCTTCGAGGACAGCGGCGGGTCAGCCCCAGCATTTT. Encoded protein: CASSPSRTAAGQPQHF. The chain links TRBV18 to TRBJ1-5; possibly TRBD1 for D (6 bases). Trimming pared 3 bases from V and 6 bases from J, leaving 18 bases between. The CDR3 is 16 amino acids. The germline CDR1 and CDR2 sequences are KGHSH and LQKENI.

This clone was counted once. The gene calls are TRBV11-2 and TRBJ2-5; tentative D call: TRBD1 (6 bases). The CDR3 is made up of 15 amino acids. V was pared by 5 bases and J by 5 bases, with 18 bases between. Germline V CDR1 and CDR2: SGHAT, FQNNGV. CDR3 amino acids: CASSPGQILRETQYF. Here the CDR3 DNA reads TGTGCCAGCAGCCCCGGACAGATATTAAGGGAGACCCAGTACTTC.

The chain has TRBV6-6 and TRBJ2-7, with D possibly matching TRBD2 (5 bases). Germline CDR1 MNHNY, CDR2 SVGAGI (reference sequence). V shed 4 bases and J shed 4 bases, with 17 bases lying between them. The CDR3 is 15 amino acids. The CDR3 DNA reads as TGTGCCAGCAGTTCCCCAGGTTCCTCGGGATACGAGCAGTACTTC. It is translated as CASSSPGSSGYEQYF.

As to this clone: Germline and junction disagree at one end, which may indicate a read error. The CDR3 protein is CACSVAPDEAFF. CDR3 sequence (DNA): TGTGCCTGCAGTGTAGCGCCAGATGAAGCTTTCTTT. The V call is TRBV30, the J call TRBJ1-1, with D hard to call. CDR3 length: 12 amino acids. CDR1 is GTSNPN, CDR2 SVGIG, per germline (reference sequence).

In its sample, this clone was seen a few times. This chain connects TRBV4-2 to TRBJ1-4; no definite D call. Germline V CDR1 and CDR2: LGHNA, YNFKEQ. The CDR3 is 13 residues long. V lost 0 bases, J lost 7 bases, and 6 bases lay in between. CDR3 sequence: CASSQDIGEKLFF. The DNA of the CDR3 is TGTGCCAGCAGCCAAGATATCGGTGAAAAACTGTTTTTT.

The chain joins TRBV9 to TRBJ2-1; TRBD2 matches 7 bases. J gave up 9 bases and V 4 bases, and 13 bases lay outside the gene matches. The CDR3 has 15 amino acids. CDR1 SGDLS and CDR2 YYNGEE come from the germline V gene. In DNA, the CDR3 is TGTGCCAGCAGCCCAAGGGGCGGGAGTCCCATTGAGCAGTTCTTC. Protein product: CASSPRGGSPIEQFF.